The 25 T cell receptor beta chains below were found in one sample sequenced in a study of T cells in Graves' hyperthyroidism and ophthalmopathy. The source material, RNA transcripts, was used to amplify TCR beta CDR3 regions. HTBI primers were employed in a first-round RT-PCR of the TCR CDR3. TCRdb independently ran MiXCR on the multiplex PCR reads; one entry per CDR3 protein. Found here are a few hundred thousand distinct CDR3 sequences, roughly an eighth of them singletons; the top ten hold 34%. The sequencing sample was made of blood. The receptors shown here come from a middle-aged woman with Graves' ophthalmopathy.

DNA of the CDR3: TGCGCCACCCAGCCGGACCCGATCTTCCTAAACTATGGCTACACCTTC. This sequence encodes CATQPDPIFLNYGYTF. The V call is TRBV10-2, the J call TRBJ1-2; D unclear. Germline loops: CDR1 WSHSY, CDR2 SAAADI. Trimming took 10 bases from V and 2 from J, leaving 23 bases between them. This CDR3 region has 16 residues.

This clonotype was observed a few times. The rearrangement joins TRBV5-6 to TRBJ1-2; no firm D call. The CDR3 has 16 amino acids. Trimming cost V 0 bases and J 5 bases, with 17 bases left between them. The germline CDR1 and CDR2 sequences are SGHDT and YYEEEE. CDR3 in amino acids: CASSLVGKTVTYGYTF. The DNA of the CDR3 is TGTGCCAGCAGCTTGGTCGGGAAGACGGTGACTTATGGCTACACCTTC.

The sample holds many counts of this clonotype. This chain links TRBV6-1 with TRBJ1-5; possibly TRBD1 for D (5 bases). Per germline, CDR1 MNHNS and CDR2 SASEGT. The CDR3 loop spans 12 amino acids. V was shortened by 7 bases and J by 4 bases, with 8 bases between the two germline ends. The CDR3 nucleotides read TGTGCCAGCACGGGGGGGAATCAGCCCCAGCATTTT. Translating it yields CASTGGNQPQHF.

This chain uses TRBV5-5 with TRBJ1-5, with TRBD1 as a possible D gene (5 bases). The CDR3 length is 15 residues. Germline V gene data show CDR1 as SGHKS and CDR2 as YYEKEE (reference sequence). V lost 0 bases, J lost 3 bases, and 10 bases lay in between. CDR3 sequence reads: CASSLVTGPNQPQHF. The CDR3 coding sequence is TGTGCCAGCAGCTTGGTGACGGGACCCAATCAGCCCCAGCATTTT.

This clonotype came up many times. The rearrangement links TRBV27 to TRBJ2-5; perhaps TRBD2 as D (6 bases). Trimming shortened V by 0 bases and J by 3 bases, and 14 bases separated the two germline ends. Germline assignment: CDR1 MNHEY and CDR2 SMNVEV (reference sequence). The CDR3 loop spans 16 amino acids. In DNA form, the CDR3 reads TGTGCCAGCAGTTTATCCTCTAGTTGGGGGGAAGAGACCCAGTACTTC. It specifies CASSLSSSWGEETQYF.

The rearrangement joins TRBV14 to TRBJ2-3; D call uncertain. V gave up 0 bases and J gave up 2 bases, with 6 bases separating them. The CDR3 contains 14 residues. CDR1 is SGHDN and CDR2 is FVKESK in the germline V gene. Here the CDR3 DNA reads TGTGCCAGCAGCCAAGAGGCCTTCACAGATACGCAGTATTTT. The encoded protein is CASSQEAFTDTQYF.

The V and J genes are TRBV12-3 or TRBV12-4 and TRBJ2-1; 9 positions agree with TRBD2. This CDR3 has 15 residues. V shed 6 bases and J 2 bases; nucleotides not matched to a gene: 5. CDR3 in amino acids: CASSPGLAAYNEQFF. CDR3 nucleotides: TGTGCCAGCAGCCCGGGACTAGCAGCCTACAATGAGCAGTTCTTC.

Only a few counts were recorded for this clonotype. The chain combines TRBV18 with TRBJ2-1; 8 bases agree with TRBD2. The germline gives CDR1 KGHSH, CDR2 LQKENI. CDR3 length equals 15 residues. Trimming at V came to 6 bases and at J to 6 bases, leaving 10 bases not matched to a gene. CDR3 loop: CASSRPGGPINEQFF. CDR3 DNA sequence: TGTGCCAGCTCCCGGCCGGGAGGGCCTATCAATGAGCAGTTCTTC.

The CDR3 region is CSASLYPTSAHSYEQYF. In nucleotides, the CDR3 is TGCAGTGCTAGCCTATACCCGACTAGCGCCCACTCCTACGAGCAGTACTTC. The chain carries TRBV20-1 and TRBJ2-7; 8 bases match TRBD2. V lost 3 bases, J lost 0 bases, and 13 bases stayed unmatched. The V gene's germline CDR1 is DFQATT and CDR2 SNEGSKA (reference sequence). This CDR3 contains 17 residues.

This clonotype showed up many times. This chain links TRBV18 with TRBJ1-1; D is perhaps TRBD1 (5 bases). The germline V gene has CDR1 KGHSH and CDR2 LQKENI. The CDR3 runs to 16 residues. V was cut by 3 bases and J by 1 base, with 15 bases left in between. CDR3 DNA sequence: TGTGCCAGCTCACCCATTCCAGGGATGACGAACACTGAAGCTTTCTTT. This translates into CASSPIPGMTNTEAFF.

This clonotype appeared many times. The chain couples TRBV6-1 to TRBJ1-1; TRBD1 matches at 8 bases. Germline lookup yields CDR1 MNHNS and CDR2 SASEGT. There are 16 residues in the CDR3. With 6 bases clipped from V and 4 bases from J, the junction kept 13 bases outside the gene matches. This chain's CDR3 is CASRGQGGVGSTEAFF. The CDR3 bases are TGTGCCAGCAGAGGACAGGGAGGAGTAGGGTCCACTGAAGCTTTCTTT.

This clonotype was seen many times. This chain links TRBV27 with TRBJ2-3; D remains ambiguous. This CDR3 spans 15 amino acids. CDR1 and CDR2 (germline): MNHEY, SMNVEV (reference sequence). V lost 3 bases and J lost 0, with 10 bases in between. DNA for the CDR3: TGTGCCAGCAGTTTCTACTTATCTAGCACAGATACGCAGTATTTT. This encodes CASSFYLSSTDTQYF.

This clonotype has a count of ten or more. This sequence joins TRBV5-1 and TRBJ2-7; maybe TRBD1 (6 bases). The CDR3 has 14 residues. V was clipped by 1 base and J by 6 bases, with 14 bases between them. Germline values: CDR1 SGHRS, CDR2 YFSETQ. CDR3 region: CASSLIGGSTEQYF. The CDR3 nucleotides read TGCGCCAGCAGCTTGATTGGGGGCTCGACCGAGCAGTACTTC.

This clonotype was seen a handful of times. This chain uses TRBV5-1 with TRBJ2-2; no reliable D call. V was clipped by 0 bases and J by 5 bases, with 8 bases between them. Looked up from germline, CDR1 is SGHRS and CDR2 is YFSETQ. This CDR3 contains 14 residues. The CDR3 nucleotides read TGCGCCAGCAGCTTGGACGGAGCGACCGGGGAGCTGTTTTTT. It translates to CASSLDGATGELFF.

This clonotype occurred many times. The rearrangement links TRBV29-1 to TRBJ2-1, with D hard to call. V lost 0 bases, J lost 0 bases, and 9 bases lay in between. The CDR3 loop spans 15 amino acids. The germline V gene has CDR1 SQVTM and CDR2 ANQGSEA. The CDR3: CSVEDARSSYNEQFF. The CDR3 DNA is TGCAGCGTTGAAGATGCCAGGAGCTCCTACAATGAGCAGTTCTTC.

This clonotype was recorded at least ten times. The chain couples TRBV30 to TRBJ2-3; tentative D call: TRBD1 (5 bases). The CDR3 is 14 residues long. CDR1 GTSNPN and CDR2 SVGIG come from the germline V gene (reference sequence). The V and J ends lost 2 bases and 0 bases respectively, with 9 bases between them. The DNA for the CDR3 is TGTGCCTGGAGTAGGGGTCGGAGCACAGATACGCAGTATTTT. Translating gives CAWSRGRSTDTQYF.

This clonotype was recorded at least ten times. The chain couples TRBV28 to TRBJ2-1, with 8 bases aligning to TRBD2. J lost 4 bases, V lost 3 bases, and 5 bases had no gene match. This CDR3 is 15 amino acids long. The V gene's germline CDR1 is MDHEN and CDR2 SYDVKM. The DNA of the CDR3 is TGTGCCAGCAGTTTCCAAGCGGGAGCTTACAATGAGCAGTTCTTC. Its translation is CASSFQAGAYNEQFF.

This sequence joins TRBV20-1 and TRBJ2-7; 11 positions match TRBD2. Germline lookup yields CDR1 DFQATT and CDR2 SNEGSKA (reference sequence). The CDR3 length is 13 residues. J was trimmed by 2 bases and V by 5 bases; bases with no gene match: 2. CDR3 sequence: CSAVGLAAYEQYF. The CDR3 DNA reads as TGCAGTGCTGTGGGACTAGCGGCCTACGAGCAGTACTTC.

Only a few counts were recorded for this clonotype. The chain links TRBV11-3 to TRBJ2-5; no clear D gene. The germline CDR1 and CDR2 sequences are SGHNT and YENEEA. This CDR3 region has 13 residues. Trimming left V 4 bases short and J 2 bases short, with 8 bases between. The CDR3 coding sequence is TGTGCCAGCAGCTCCCGAAGTCAAGAGACCCAGTACTTC. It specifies CASSSRSQETQYF.

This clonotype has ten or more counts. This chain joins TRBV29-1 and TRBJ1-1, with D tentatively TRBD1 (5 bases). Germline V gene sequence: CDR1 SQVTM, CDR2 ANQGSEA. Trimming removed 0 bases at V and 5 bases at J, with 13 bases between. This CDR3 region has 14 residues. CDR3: CSVEEGASGTEAFF. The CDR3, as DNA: TGCAGCGTTGAAGAAGGGGCCAGTGGGACTGAAGCTTTCTTT.

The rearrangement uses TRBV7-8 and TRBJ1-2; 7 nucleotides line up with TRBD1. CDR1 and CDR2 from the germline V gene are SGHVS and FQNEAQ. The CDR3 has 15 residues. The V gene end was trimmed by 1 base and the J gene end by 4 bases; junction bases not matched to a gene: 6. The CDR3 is CASSLVQGKIYGYTF. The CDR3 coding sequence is TGTGCCAGCAGCTTAGTACAGGGGAAGATCTATGGCTACACCTTC. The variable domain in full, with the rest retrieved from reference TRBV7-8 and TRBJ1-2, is GAGVSQSPRYKVAKRGQDVALRCDPISGHVSLFWYQQALGQGPEFLTYFQNEAQLDKSGLPSDRFFAERPEGSVSTLKIQRTQQEDSAVYLCASSLVQGKIYGYTFGSGTRLTVV.

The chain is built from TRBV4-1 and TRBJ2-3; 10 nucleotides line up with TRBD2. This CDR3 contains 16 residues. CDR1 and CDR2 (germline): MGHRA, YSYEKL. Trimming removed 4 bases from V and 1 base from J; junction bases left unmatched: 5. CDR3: CASSLKGTSGTDTQYF. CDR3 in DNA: TGCGCCAGCAGCCTCAAGGGGACTAGCGGCACAGATACGCAGTATTTT.

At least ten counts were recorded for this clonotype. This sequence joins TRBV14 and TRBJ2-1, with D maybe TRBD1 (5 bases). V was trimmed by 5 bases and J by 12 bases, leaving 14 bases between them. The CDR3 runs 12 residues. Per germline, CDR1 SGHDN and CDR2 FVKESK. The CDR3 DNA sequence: TGTGCCAGCAGCACCCCCAGGGCGAGGCAGTTCTTC. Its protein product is CASSTPRARQFF. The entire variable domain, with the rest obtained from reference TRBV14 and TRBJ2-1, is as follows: EAGVTQFPSHSVIEKGQTVTLRCDPISGHDNLYWYRRVMGKEIKFLLHFVKESKQDESGMPNNRFLAERTGGTYSTLKVQPAELEDSGVYFCASSTPRARQFFGPGTRLTVL.

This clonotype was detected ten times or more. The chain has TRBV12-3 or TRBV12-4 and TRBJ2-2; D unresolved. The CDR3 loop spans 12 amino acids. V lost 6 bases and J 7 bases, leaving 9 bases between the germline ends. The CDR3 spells CASSHGHGELFF. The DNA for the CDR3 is TGTGCCAGCAGCCACGGTCACGGGGAGCTGTTTTTT.

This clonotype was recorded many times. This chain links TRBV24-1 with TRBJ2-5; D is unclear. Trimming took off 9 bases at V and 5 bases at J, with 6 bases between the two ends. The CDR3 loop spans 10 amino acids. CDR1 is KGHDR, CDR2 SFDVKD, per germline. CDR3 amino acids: CATPCETQYF. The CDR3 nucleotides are TGTGCCACCCCCTGCGAGACCCAGTACTTC.